This is a list of T cell receptor beta chains from one sample in a study of OX40 agonist ivuxolimab in advanced cancers. Clones were sequenced by immunoSEQ multiplex PCR, and TCRdb holds only the in-frame ones, with some missing. The sample has roughly 130,000 clones; 93% are singletons. The starting material was CD4+ or CD8+ T cells sorted from blood, obtained in a trial of the OX40 agonist ivuxolimab. The receptors shown here come from an adult with an advanced solid tumor such as melanoma, head and neck, liver or kidney cancer. Both conserved end residues are trimmed from each CDR3.

V,length,CDR3
TRBV10-3,12,AALQGQAGYGYT
TRBV19,12,ASRDRGRVQPQH
TRBV5-1,12,ASSLLDRVDGYT
TRBV15,15,ATSRVGGVGGYNEQF
TRBV28,12,ASSLRQAGGEQY
TRBV25-1,15,ASSEYRGAGPGNTIY
TRBV10-3,10,AIGTDFYGYT
TRBV5-1,10,ASSLGLETQY
TRBV6-5,13,ASSYGRAGTGELF
TRBV5-8,12,ASSLSRGRQPQH
TRBV19,7,ATGNGYT
TRBV18,15,ASSPITSGSPTDTQY
TRBV5-1,13,ASNIQGGFYNEQF
TRBV5-1,11,ASSLDSNQPQH
TRBV5-6,13,ASSLNGAGGDEQY
TRBV19,13,ASSPWDSQTDTQY
TRBV6-5,12,ASSLAGARNEQF
TRBV18,17,ASSPELAGVLKGGNEQF
TRBV19,13,ASSIYRDSRTEAF
TRBV5-8,13,ASSLVGGRNQPQH
TRBV5-1,12,ASSSITTRAGYT
TRBV5-6,13,ASSLDPASTDTQY